A single sample gave rise to the 7 T cell receptor beta chains below, sequenced in a study of blood T cell repertoires in COVID-19. Assay: immunoSEQ multiplex PCR; the TCRdb copy retains only in-frame clones and omits some. The sample shows roughly 200,000 clones, 80% to 90% of them seen only once. The source material was peripheral blood. Every receptor here comes from a man in his 60s with acute or convalescent COVID-19.

This clone was seen just once. The CDR3 is CASSFRWDSGSPGHEQYF. The CDR3 DNA reads as TGTGCCAGCAGTTTTCGTTGGGATAGCGGGAGCCCCGGCCACGAGCAGTACTTC. V gene TRBV27 combines with J gene TRBJ2-7; the match to TRBD2 covers 9 bases. V gave up 3 bases and J gave up 5 bases; unmatched junction bases: 17. The germline V gene encodes CDR1 MNHEY and CDR2 SMNVEV (reference sequence). The CDR3 is 18 residues long.

In its sample, this clone was seen once. The V and J genes are TRBV7-9 and TRBJ2-7; D is uncertain. V was clipped by 5 bases and J by 4 bases, with 15 bases between them. CDR1 is SEHNR, CDR2 FQNEAQ, per germline (reference sequence). This CDR3 has 14 amino acids. The CDR3 DNA reads as TGTGCCAGCAGCATATCTACCCCAGGTTACGAGCAGTACTTC. It encodes CASSISTPGYEQYF. The variable domain in full, completed from reference TRBV7-9 and TRBJ2-7, reads DTGVSQNPRHKITKRGQNVTFRCDPISEHNRLYWYRQTLGQGPEFLTYFQNEAQLEKSRLLSDRFSAERPKGSFSTLEIQRTEQGDSAMYLCASSISTPGYEQYFGPGTRLTVT.

The chain couples TRBV9 to TRBJ2-1; 10 bases match TRBD2. From germline, CDR1 is SGDLS and CDR2 YYNGEE. The CDR3 spans 18 residues. The junction had 9 bases not matched to a gene; V was cut back by 0 bases and J by 3 bases. CDR3 coding DNA: TGTGCCAGCAGCGTAGAAGATCTAGCGGGAGCCGTCTACAATGAGCAGTTCTTC. Protein sequence: CASSVEDLAGAVYNEQFF.

This clone was seen a single time. V gene TRBV5-1 combines with J gene TRBJ2-1; D not certain. CDR1 is SGHRS and CDR2 is YFSETQ in the germline V gene. The V end lost 0 bases, the J end lost 0 bases, and 7 bases lay between the germline ends. The CDR3 has 15 residues. The CDR3 DNA sequence: TGCGCCAGCAGCTTGGTGGCAAACTCCTACAATGAGCAGTTCTTC. Its translation is CASSLVANSYNEQFF.

The chain links TRBV6-5 to TRBJ1-5; D is unresolved. The CDR3 sequence is 15 residues long. Germline V gene data show CDR1 as MNHEY and CDR2 as SVGAGI. V shed 6 bases and J shed 4 bases, with 16 bases lying between them. The CDR3 DNA sequence: TGTGCCAGCAGCGTAGACGGTCTAGCAAATCAGCCCCAGCATTTT. Encoded protein: CASSVDGLANQPQHF.

The V gene is TRBV7-9, the J gene TRBJ2-2, with 10 positions matching TRBD2. The V and J ends lost 3 bases and 3 bases, in that order; junction bases with no gene match: 7. Germline CDR1 and CDR2: SEHNR and FQNEAQ (reference sequence). CDR3 length: 17 amino acids. The CDR3 DNA reads as TGTGCCAGCAGCTTCAGGACTAGCGGACCTTACACCGGGGAGCTGTTTTTT. Protein: CASSFRTSGPYTGELFF.

V gene TRBV28 combines with J gene TRBJ1-1; 9 nucleotides line up with TRBD1. Trimming at V came to 4 bases and at J to 10 bases, leaving 13 bases not matched to a gene. Germline values: CDR1 MDHEN, CDR2 SYDVKM. The CDR3 contains 15 residues. CDR3 loop: CASSSSGTGRNPAFF. CDR3 nucleotides: TGTGCCAGCAGTTCCTCCGGGACAGGGCGTAATCCAGCTTTCTTT.